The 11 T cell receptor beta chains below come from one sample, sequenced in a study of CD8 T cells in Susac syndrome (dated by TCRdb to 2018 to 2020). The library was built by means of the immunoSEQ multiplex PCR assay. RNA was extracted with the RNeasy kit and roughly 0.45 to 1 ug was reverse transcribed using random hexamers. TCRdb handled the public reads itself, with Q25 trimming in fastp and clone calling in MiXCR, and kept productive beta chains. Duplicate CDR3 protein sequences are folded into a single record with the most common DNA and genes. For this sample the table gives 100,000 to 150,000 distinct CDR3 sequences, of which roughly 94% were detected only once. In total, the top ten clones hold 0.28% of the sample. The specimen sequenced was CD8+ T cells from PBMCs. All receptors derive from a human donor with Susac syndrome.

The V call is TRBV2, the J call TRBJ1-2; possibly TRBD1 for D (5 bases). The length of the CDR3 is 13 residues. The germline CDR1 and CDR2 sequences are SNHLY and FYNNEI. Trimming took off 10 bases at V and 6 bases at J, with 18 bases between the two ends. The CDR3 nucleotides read TGTGCCAACCTCGCTGGGGCTGAGGATGGCTACACCTTC. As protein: CANLAGAEDGYTF.

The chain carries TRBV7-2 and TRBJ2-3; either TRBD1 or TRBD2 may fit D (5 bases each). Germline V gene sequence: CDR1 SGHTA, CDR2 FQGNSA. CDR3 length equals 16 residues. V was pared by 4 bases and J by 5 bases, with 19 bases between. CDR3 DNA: TGTGCCAGCAGCTCCCTGGGGCTAGCCCGCGGAGATACGCAGTATTTT. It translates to CASSSLGLARGDTQYF.

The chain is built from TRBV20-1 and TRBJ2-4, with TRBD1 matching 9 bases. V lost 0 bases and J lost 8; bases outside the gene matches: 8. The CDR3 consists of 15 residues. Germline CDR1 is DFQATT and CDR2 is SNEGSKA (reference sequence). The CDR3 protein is CSARDLGQGWDIQYF. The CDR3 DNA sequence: TGCAGTGCTAGAGATCTCGGACAGGGGTGGGACATTCAGTACTTC.

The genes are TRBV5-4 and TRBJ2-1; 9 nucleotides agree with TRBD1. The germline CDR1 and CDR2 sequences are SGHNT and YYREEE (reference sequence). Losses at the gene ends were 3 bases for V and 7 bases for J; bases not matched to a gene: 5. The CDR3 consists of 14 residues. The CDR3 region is CASSSSGTGNEQFF. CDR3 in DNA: TGTGCCAGCAGCTCCTCCGGGACAGGGAATGAGCAGTTCTTC.

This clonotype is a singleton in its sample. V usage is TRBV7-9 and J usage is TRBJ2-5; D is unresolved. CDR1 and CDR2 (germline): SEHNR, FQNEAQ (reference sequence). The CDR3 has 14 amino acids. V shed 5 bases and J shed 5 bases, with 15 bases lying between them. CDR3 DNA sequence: TGTGCCAGCAGCACCGTCGCGGTTATGGAGACCCAGTACTTC. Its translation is CASSTVAVMETQYF.

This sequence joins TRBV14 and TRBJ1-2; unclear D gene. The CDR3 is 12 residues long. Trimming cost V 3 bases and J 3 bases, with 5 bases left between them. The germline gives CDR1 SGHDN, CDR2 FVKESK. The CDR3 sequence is CASSQDYYGYTF. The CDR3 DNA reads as TGTGCCAGCAGCCAGGATTACTATGGCTACACCTTC. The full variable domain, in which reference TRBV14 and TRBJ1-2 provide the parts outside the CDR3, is EAGVTQFPSHSVIEKGQTVTLRCDPISGHDNLYWYRRVMGKEIKFLLHFVKESKQDESGMPNNRFLAERTGGTYSTLKVQPAELEDSGVYFCASSQDYYGYTFGSGTRLTVV.

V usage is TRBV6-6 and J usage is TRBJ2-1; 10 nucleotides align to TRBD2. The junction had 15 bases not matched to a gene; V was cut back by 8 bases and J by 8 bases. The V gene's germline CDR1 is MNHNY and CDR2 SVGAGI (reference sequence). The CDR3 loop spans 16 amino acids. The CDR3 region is CASLGDGLAGVDEQFF. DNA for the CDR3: TGTGCCAGCCTGGGGGACGGGCTAGCGGGGGTCGATGAGCAGTTCTTC.

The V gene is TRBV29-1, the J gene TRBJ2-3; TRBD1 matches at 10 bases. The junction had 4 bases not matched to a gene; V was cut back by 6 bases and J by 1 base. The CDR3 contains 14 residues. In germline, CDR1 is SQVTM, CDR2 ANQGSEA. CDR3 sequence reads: CSVAGTGGTDTQYF. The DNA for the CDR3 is TGCAGCGTCGCCGGGACAGGGGGCACAGATACGCAGTATTTT.

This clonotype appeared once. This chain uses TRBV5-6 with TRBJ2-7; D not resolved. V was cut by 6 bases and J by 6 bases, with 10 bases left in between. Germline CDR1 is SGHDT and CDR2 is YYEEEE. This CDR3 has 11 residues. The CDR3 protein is CASNLGGEQYF. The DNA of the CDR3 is TGTGCCAGCAACCTGGGTGGCGAGCAGTACTTC.

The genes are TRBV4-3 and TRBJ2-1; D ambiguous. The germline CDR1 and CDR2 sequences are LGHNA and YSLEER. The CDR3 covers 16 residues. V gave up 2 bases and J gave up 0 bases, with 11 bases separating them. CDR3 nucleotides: TGCGCCAGCAGCCAACGACGGGCTAGCTCCTACAATGAGCAGTTCTTC. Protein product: CASSQRRASSYNEQFF.

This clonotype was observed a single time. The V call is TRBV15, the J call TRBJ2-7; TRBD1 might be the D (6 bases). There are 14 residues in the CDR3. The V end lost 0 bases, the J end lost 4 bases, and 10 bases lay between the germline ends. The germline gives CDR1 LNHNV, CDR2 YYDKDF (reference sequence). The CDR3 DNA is TGTGCCACCAGCAGAGAGCGTGACAGGTACGAGCAGTACTTC. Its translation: CATSRERDRYEQYF.